Presented here are 5 T cell receptor beta chains from one specimen sequenced in a study of blood T cell repertoires in COVID-19. Measured with immunoSEQ multiplex PCR; TCRdb has only the in-frame clones, and not every one. The sample consists of some 150,000 clones, around 80% of them appearing once. The sample taken for sequencing was PBMCs or T cells enriched from blood (not recorded which). The source is a young woman who had been exposed to COVID-19.

The V call is TRBV28, the J call TRBJ1-5, with 9 nucleotides matching TRBD1. CDR3 length: 16 amino acids. The J segment lost 5 bases and the V segment lost 7 bases, leaving 12 bases of the junction unmatched. The germline gives CDR1 MDHEN, CDR2 SYDVKM. The CDR3 DNA follows: TGTGCCAGCATCCCTTCCGGCGGGACAGGGTATCAGCCCCAGCATTTT. Its translation is CASIPSGGTGYQPQHF.

The chain combines TRBV18 with TRBJ2-7, with TRBD1 matching over 9 bases. The CDR3 is 15 residues long. The junction had 3 bases not matched to a gene; V was cut back by 0 bases and J by 3 bases. Germline V gene lookup returns CDR1 KGHSH and CDR2 LQKENI. As DNA, the CDR3 is TGTGCCAGCTCACCACCCTCGGGACAGGGCTACGAGCAGTACTTC. Amino acids: CASSPPSGQGYEQYF.

The V and J genes are TRBV2 and TRBJ2-2; D uncertain. There are 16 residues in the CDR3. Germline CDR1 reads SNHLY; CDR2 reads FYNNEI. The V gene lost 3 bases and the J gene lost 7 bases, with 18 bases spanning the gap. CDR3 in DNA: TGTGCCAGCAGTGAGCGGCCCCCTAAGTACGGCGGGGAGCTGTTTTTT. It specifies CASSERPPKYGGELFF.

The chain couples TRBV3-1 (or the pseudogene TRBV3-2) to TRBJ1-1; D perhaps matches TRBD1 (5 bases). This CDR3 has 13 residues. CDR1 is LGHDT, CDR2 YNNKEL, per germline (reference sequence). V shed 0 bases and J shed 5 bases, with 7 bases lying between them. The CDR3 DNA sequence: TGTGCCAGCAGCCAAGAAGGGGTTACTGAAGCTTTCTTT. It codes for CASSQEGVTEAFF.

The V call is TRBV28, the J call TRBJ2-2; no reliable D call. Trimming left V 7 bases short and J 2 bases short, with 14 bases between. CDR1 is MDHEN and CDR2 is SYDVKM in the germline V gene. CDR3 length: 15 amino acids. CDR3 loop: CASTRAPDNTGELFF. CDR3 DNA sequence: TGTGCCAGCACCCGAGCGCCGGATAACACCGGGGAGCTGTTTTTT.